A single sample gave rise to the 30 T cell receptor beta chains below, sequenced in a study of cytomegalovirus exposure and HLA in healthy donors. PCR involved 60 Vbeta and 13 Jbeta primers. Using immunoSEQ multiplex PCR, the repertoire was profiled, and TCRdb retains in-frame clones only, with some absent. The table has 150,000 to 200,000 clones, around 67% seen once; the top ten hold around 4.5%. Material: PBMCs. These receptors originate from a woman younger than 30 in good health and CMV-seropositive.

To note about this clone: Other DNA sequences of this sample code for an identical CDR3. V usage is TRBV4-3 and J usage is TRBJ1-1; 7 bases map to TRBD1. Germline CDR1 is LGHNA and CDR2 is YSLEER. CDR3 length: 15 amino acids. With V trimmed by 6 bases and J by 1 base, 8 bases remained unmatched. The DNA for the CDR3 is TGCGCCAGCAGTCAGGACAGGTTGGGGAACACTGAAGCTTTCTTT. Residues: CASSQDRLGNTEAFF.

The DNA for the CDR3 is TGTGCCAGCAGTTTATTGCCAGGGAAATACGAGCAGTACTTC. It encodes CASSLLPGKYEQYF. V and J are TRBV27 and TRBJ2-7; tentative D call: TRBD1 (5 bases). V was clipped by 1 base and J by 4 bases, with 11 bases between them. Germline values: CDR1 MNHEY, CDR2 SMNVEV (reference sequence). The CDR3 spans 14 residues.

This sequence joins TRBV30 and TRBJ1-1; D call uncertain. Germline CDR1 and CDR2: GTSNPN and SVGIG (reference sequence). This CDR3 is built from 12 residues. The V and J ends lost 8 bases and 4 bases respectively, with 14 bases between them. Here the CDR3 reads CARAKGGTEAFF. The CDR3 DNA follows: TGTGCCAGGGCAAAGGGAGGCACTGAAGCTTTCTTT.

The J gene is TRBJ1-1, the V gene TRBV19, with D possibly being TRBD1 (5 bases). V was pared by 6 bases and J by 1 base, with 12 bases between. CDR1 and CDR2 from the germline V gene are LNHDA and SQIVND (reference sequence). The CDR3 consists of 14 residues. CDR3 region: CASSSRGANTEAFF. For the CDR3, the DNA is TGTGCCAGTAGCTCCCGCGGGGCGAACACTGAAGCTTTCTTT.

The CDR3 sequence: CASSLGTENIQYF. The CDR3, as DNA: TGTGCCAGCAGCCTCGGGACAGAAAACATTCAGTACTTC. The rearrangement uses TRBV9 and TRBJ2-4; 7 positions match TRBD1. CDR3 length equals 13 residues. Germline loops: CDR1 SGDLS, CDR2 YYNGEE. The ends lost 4 bases at V and 5 bases at J; junction bases unmatched: 3.

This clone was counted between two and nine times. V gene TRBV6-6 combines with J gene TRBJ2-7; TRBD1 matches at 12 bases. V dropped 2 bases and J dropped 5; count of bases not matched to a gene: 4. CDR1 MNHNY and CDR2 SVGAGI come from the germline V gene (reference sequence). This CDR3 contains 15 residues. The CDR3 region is CASSYGTGGGDEQYF. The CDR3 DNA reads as TGTGCCAGCAGTTACGGGACAGGGGGCGGCGACGAGCAGTACTTC.

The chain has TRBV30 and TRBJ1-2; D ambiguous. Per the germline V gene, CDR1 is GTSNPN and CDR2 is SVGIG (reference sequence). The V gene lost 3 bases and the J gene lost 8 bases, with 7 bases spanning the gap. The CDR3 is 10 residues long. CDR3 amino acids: CAWSPPGYTF. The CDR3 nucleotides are TGTGCCTGGAGCCCTCCCGGCTACACCTTC.

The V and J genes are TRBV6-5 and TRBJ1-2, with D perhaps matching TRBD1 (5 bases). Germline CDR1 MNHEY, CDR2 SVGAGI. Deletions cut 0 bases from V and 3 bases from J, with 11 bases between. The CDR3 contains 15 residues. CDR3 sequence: CASSYSGGVDYGYTF. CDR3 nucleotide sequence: TGTGCCAGCAGTTACTCTGGGGGGGTGGACTATGGCTACACCTTC.

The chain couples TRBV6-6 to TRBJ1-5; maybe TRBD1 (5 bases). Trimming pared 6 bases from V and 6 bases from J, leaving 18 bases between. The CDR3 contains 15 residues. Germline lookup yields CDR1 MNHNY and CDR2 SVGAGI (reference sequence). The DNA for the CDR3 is TGTGCCAGCAGCCCCACACAGGTATGGGGTCAGCCCCAGCATTTT. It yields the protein CASSPTQVWGQPQHF.

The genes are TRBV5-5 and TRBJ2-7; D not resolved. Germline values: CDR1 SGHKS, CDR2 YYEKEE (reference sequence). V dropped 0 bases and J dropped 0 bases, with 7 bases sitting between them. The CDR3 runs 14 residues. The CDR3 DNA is TGTGCCAGCAGCTTGGAGACTGGCTCCTACGAGCAGTACTTC. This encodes CASSLETGSYEQYF.

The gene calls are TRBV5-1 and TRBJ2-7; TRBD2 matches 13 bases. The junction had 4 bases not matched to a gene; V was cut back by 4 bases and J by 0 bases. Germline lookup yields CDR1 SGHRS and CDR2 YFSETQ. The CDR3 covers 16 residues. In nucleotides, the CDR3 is TGCGCCAGCAGCGGACTAGCGGGAGTTACCTCCTACGAGCAGTACTTC. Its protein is CASSGLAGVTSYEQYF.

CDR3 amino acids: CATPGEGNQPQHF. The CDR3, as DNA: TGTGCCACCCCCGGGGAGGGCAATCAGCCCCAGCATTTT. The gene calls are TRBV19 and TRBJ1-5, with D unclear. V lost 10 bases and J 2 bases, leaving 12 bases between the germline ends. CDR3 length equals 13 residues. Germline loops: CDR1 LNHDA, CDR2 SQIVND (reference sequence).

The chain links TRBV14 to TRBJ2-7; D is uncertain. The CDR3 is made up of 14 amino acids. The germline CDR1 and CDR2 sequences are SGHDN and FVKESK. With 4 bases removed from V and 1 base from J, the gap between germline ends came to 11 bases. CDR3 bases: TGTGCCAGCAGCCTATCAGTGTTATCCTACGAGCAGTACTTC. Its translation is CASSLSVLSYEQYF. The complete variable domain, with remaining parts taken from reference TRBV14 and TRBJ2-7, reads EAGVTQFPSHSVIEKGQTVTLRCDPISGHDNLYWYRRVMGKEIKFLLHFVKESKQDESGMPNNRFLAERTGGTYSTLKVQPAELEDSGVYFCASSLSVLSYEQYFGPGTRLTVT.

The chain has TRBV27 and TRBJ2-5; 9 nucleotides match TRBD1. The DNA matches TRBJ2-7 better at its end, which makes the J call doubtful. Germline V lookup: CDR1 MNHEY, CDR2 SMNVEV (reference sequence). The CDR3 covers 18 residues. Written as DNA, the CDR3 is TGTGCCAGCAGTTCTCCGGGACAGGGAATCCCGTTCCTCTACGAGCAGTACTTC. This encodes CASSSPGQGIPFLYEQYF.

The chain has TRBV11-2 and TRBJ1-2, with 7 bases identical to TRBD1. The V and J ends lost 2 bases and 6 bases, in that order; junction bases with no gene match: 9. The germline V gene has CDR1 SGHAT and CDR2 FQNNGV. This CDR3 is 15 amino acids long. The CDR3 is CASSLREGALDGYTF. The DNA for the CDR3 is TGTGCCAGCAGCTTAAGAGAGGGGGCTCTGGATGGCTACACCTTC.

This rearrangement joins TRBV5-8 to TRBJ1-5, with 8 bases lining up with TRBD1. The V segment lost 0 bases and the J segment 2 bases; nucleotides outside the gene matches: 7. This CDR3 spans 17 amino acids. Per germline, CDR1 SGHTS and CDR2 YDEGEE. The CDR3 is CASSLVQGARGNQPQHF. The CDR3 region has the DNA TGTGCCAGCAGCTTGGTTCAGGGGGCGCGAGGCAATCAGCCCCAGCATTTT.

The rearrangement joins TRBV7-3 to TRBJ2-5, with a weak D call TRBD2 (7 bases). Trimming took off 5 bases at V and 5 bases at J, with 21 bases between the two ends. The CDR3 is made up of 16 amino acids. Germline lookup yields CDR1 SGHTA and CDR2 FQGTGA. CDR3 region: CASSPLGGWDMETQYF. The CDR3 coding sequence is TGTGCCAGCAGCCCCCTGGGGGGGTGGGACATGGAGACCCAGTACTTC.

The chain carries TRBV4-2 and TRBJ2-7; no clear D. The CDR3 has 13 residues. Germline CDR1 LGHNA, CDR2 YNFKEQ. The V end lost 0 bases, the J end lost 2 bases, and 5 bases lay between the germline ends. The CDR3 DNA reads TGTGCCAGCAGCCAAGATCAGGCCTACGAGCAGTACTTC. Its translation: CASSQDQAYEQYF.

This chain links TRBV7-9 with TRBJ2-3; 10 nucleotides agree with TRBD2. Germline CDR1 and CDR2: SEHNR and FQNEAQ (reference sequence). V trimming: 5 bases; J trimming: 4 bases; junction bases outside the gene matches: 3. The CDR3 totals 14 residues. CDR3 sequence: CASSNGLAADTQYF. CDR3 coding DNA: TGTGCCAGCAGCAACGGACTAGCGGCAGATACGCAGTATTTT.

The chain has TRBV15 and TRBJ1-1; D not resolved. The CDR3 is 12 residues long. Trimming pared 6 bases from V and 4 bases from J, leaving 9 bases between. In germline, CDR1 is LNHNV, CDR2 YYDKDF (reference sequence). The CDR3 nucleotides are TGTGCCACCAGTAGATTCGGCACTGAAGCTTTCTTT. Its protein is CATSRFGTEAFF. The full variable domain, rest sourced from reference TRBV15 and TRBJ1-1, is DAMVIQNPRYQVTQFGKPVTLSCSQTLNHNVMYWYQQKSSQAPKLLFHYYDKDFNNEADTPDNFQSRRPNTSFCFLDIRSPGLGDTAMYLCATSRFGTEAFFGQGTRLTVV.

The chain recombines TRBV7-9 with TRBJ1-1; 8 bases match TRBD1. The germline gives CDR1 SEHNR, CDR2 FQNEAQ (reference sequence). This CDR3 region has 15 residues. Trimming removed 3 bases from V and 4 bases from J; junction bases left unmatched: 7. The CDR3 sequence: CASSFPQGGGTEAFF. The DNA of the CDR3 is TGTGCCAGCAGCTTTCCACAGGGGGGTGGCACTGAAGCTTTCTTT.

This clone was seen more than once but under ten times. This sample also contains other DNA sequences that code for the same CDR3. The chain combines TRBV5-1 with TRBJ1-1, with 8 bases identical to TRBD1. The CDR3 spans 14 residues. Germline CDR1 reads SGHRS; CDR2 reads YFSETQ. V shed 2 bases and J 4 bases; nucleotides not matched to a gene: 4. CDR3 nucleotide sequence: TGCGCCAGCAGCTTAGGACAGGGTGGCACTGAAGCTTTCTTT. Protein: CASSLGQGGTEAFF. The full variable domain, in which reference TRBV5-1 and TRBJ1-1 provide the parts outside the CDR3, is KAGVTQTPRYLIKTRGQQVTLSCSPISGHRSVSWYQQTPGQGLQFLFEYFSETQRNKGNFPGRFSGRQFSNSRSEMNVSTLELGDSALYLCASSLGQGGTEAFFGQGTRLTVV.

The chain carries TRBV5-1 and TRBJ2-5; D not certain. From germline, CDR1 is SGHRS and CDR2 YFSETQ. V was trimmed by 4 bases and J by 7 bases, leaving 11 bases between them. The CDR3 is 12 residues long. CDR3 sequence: CASSTIFGTQYF. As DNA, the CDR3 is TGCGCCAGCAGCACCATATTCGGGACCCAGTACTTC. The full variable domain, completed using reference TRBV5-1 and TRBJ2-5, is KAGVTQTPRYLIKTRGQQVTLSCSPISGHRSVSWYQQTPGQGLQFLFEYFSETQRNKGNFPGRFSGRQFSNSRSEMNVSTLELGDSALYLCASSTIFGTQYFGPGTRLLVL.

This chain's CDR3 is CASADAWDRASYTF. CDR3 DNA: TGTGCCAGCGCGGACGCGTGGGACAGAGCAAGCTACACCTTC. The chain uses TRBV6-5 and TRBJ1-2; 7 nucleotides match TRBD1. The germline gives CDR1 MNHEY, CDR2 SVGAGI. The CDR3 has 14 amino acids. The V segment lost 8 bases and the J segment 9 bases; nucleotides outside the gene matches: 15.

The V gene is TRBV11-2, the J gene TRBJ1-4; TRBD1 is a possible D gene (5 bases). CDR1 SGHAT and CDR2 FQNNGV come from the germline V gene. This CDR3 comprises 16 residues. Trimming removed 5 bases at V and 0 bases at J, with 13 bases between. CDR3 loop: CASSPGLYATNEKLFF. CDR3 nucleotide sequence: TGTGCCAGCAGCCCGGGACTGTACGCAACTAATGAAAAACTGTTTTTT.

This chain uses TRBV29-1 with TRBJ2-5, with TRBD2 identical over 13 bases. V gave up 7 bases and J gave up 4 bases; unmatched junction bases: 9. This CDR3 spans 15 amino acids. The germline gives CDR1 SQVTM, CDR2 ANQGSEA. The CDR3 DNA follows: TGCAGCGCCGATGGACTAGCGGGGGACCTAGAGACCCAGTACTTC. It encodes CSADGLAGDLETQYF.

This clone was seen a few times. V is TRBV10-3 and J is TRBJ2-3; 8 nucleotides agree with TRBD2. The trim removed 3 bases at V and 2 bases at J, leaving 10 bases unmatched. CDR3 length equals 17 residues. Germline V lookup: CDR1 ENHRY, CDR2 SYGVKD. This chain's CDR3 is CAISDERELTLTDTQYF. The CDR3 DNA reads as TGTGCCATCAGTGACGAGCGGGAGCTCACCCTCACAGATACGCAGTATTTT.

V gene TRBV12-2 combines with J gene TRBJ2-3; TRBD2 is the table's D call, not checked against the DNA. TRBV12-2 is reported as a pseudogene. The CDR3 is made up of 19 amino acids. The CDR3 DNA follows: TGTGCAAGTCGCTTAGTGGGTCTAGCGGGAGTAAGTGGGGCAGATACGCAGTATTTT. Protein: CASRLVGLAGVSGADTQYF.

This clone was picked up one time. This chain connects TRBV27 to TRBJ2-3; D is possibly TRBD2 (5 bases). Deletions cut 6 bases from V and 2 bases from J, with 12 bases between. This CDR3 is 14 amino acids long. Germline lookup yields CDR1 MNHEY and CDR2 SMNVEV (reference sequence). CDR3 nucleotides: TGTGCCAGCAGGGACTCCACCATCACAGATACGCAGTATTTT. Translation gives CASRDSTITDTQYF.

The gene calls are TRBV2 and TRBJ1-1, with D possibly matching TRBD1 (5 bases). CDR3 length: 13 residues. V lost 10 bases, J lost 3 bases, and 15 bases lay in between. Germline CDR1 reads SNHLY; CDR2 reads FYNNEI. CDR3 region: CATYDQGYTEAFF. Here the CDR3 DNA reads TGTGCCACCTATGACCAGGGTTACACTGAAGCTTTCTTT.